This TCR beta chain was captured in a study of T cell responses to AZD1222 COVID-19 vaccine. Notes on the study in general: Repertoires were collected only later (after the peak T cell response had occurred). Donors in the cohort were predominantly white British and more often female, and clonal diversity was possibly underestimated.

Details on this clone: What it binds is not known.

Only in-frame clones appear in the TCRdb table, and some are missing; sequencing was by immunoSEQ multiplex PCR. The sample carries approximately 100,000 clones, around 87% recorded once. From germline, CDR1 is SGDLS and CDR2 YYNGEE. This CDR3 comprises 13 residues. After removal of 5 bases from V and 6 bases from J, the junction contained 4 bases not matched to a gene. The chain combines TRBV9 with TRBJ2-7; 11 bases agree with TRBD1. This specimen consisted of peripheral blood, obtained 28 days after the second AZD1222 dose. The source is an adult who received the AZD1222 COVID-19 vaccine. The CDR3 nucleotides read TGTGCCAGCAGGTCCGGGACAGGGGGCGAGCAGTACTTC. Translated, it gives CASRSGTGGEQYF.